The clone carrying this T cell receptor (beta chain) was detected a few times. Its antigen is unknown. The sample originates from a study of cytomegalovirus exposure and HLA in healthy donors. Study-level findings and limits: As was reported, the HLA-A and HLA-B alleles of most subjects were accurately predicted from TCR beta sequences. The study designated roughly 160 TCR beta chains cytomegalovirus-associated.

It was with 60 Vbeta and 13 Jbeta primers that the PCR ran. Clones were sequenced by immunoSEQ multiplex PCR, and TCRdb holds only the in-frame ones, with some missing. The sample lists 200,000 to 250,000 clones, 81% occurring once. The sample comprised PBMCs. This clonotype was sampled from a woman aged 55-69 years in good health and CMV-seropositive.

CDR3 nucleotide sequence: TGTGCCAGCTCACCAGGGCTCTCTCAATCGGTCGACGAGCAGTACTTC. This sequence encodes CASSPGLSQSVDEQYF. The J gene is TRBJ2-7, the V gene TRBV18; D is undetermined. The CDR3 covers 16 residues. Trimming stripped 2 bases from V and 5 bases from J, with 19 bases between. Germline CDR1 is KGHSH and CDR2 is LQKENI.